Listed below are T cell receptor beta chains from one sample, sequenced in a study of blood T cell repertoires in COVID-19. TCRdb's copy holds only in-frame clones and misses some; the assay was immunoSEQ multiplex PCR. The profile shows over 300,000 clones, approximately 89% of them singletons. The sequenced sample was PBMCs or T cells enriched from blood (not recorded which). These receptors all come from a middle-aged woman who had recovered from COVID-19. Each CDR3 is given with its conserved first and last residue. Fields, in order: CDR3 DNA, CDR3 protein, V gene, clone size, J gene, D gene. A D gene is named only where the DNA matches it firmly. Clone size is shown for a subset of rows, as once, few, many or a class of expanded clone.

TGTGCCAGCAGTTACGAGGTAGCGGGAGAGGAGCAGTTCTTC	CASSYEVAGEEQFF	TRBV6-5	.	TRBJ2-1	TRBD2
TGTGCCAGCAGTTCCAGGGTACCTGAAGCTTTCTTT	CASSSRVPEAFF	TRBV12-3/TRBV12-4	.	TRBJ1-1	.
TGTGCCAGTAGTACAGGGGGGTACGATGAGCAGTTCTTC	CASSTGGYDEQFF	TRBV19	.	TRBJ2-1	.
TGCGCCAGCAGCCAAGATCCGGGACAGCACTATGGCTACACCTTC	CASSQDPGQHYGYTF	TRBV4-3	.	TRBJ1-2	TRBD1
TGTGCCAGCAGTTCTTGGGACAGGGGCGCAGAAAAACTGTTTTTT	CASSSWDRGAEKLFF	TRBV27	.	TRBJ1-4	TRBD1
TGTGCCAGCAGTTCACGGCAGGGGCGAGCTTTCTATGGCTACACCTTC	CASSSRQGRAFYGYTF	TRBV6-5	.	TRBJ1-2	.
TGTGCCAGCAGCTTAGATCCAGGGCAGAACACTGAAGCTTTCTTT	CASSLDPGQNTEAFF	TRBV11-3	.	TRBJ1-1	.
TGTGCCAGCAGCCAAGATCCGGGGGGCTTGGTAAATTCACCCCTCCACTTT	CASSQDPGGLVNSPLHF	TRBV3-1/TRBV3-2	.	TRBJ1-6	.
TGCGCCAGCAGCTTGGGTCCACAGGGGCCTAATGAAAAACTGTTTTTT	CASSLGPQGPNEKLFF	TRBV5-1	once	TRBJ1-4	TRBD1
TGTGCCAGCAGCTTGGGATCCGGGACAGCAGGCACAGATACGCAGTATTTT	CASSLGSGTAGTDTQYF	TRBV11-3	.	TRBJ2-3	TRBD1
TGTGCCAGCAGGGGACAGTCCACTAGCAATCAGCCCCAGCATTTT	CASRGQSTSNQPQHF	TRBV2	.	TRBJ1-5	TRBD1
TGTGCCAGCAGGAAGGGTGCAGACAGGGAGCAGTTCTTC	CASRKGADREQFF	TRBV6-5	.	TRBJ2-1	.
TGTGCCAGCAGCGCCCGGCGCCTAGACTACGAGCAGTACTTC	CASSARRLDYEQYF	TRBV7-3	once	TRBJ2-7	.
TGTGCCAGCAGTCCTACAGGGGGCAACACCGGGGAGCTGTTTTTT	CASSPTGGNTGELFF	TRBV28	.	TRBJ2-2	TRBD1
TGTGCCAGCAGTTTAAGAGGGACAGGTTGGAGCAATCAGCCCCAGCATTTT	CASSLRGTGWSNQPQHF	TRBV27	.	TRBJ1-5	TRBD1
TGTGCCTGCTCGACAGGGTATGGCTACACCTTC	CACSTGYGYTF	TRBV30	.	TRBJ1-2	TRBD1
TGTGCCAGCAGCCACAGGGGAGAGGGTTCACCCCTCCACTTT	CASSHRGEGSPLHF	TRBV28	.	TRBJ1-6	TRBD1
TGTGCCAGCAGCCAGGGACTAGCGGGGGGACAAGAGACCCAGTACTTC	CASSQGLAGGQETQYF	TRBV9	.	TRBJ2-5	TRBD2
TGTGCCAGCAGCCAGGACGGGACTAGCGGGAGAAGGAGGTCCTACGAGCAGTACTTC	CASSQDGTSGRRRSYEQYF	TRBV4-2	.	TRBJ2-7	TRBD2
TGTGCCAGCTCACCATTAGGGACAGATGGAAACACCATATATTTT	CASSPLGTDGNTIYF	TRBV18	.	TRBJ1-3	TRBD1
TGTGCCAGCAGTGGCCACAGGGGGGAGAATTCACCCCTCCACTTT	CASSGHRGENSPLHF	TRBV25-1	.	TRBJ1-6	TRBD1
TGTGCCAGCAGCTTCCCCAGTTACAATGAGCAGTTCTTC	CASSFPSYNEQFF	TRBV5-5	.	TRBJ2-1	.
TGTGCCAGCAGTTGGACAGCCTACACCAAACCCCAGCATTTT	CASSWTAYTKPQHF	TRBV27	few	TRBJ1-5	.